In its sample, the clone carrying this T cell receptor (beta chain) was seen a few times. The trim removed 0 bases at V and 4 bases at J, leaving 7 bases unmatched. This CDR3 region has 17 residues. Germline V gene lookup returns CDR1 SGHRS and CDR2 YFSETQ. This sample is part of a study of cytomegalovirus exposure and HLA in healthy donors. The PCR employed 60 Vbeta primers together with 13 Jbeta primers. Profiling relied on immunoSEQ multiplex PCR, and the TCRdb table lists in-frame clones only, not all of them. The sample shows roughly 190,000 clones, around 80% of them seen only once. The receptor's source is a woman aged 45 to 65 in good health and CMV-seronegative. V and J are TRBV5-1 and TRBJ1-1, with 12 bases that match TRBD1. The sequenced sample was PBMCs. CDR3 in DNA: TGCGCCAGCAGCTTGGGTGGGACAGGGGGCGGTGGCACTGAAGCTTTCTTT. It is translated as CASSLGGTGGGGTEAFF.